What follows are 18 T cell receptor beta chains derived from one specimen sequenced in a study of OX40 agonist ivuxolimab in advanced cancers. Library construction relied on the immunoSEQ multiplex PCR assay. Entries here come from immuneACCESS through TCRdb and include only in-frame sequences with V and J called. Some clones fail to appear in such tables; in the studies checked, an unresolved V gene covers under half of the shortfall, and the cause of the remainder is unknown. This sample holds around 69,000 clones; around 87% were observed only once. The top ten clones comprise more than 5.5% of the sample. The starting material was CD4+ or CD8+ T cells sorted from blood, obtained in a trial of the OX40 agonist ivuxolimab. The receptors here all came from an adult with an advanced solid tumor such as melanoma, head and neck, liver or kidney cancer.

The chain has TRBV28 and TRBJ2-3, with 7 bases lining up with TRBD2. Trimming took 1 base from V and 4 from J; bases not matched to a gene: 14. The length of the CDR3 is 18 residues. Germline CDR1 reads MDHEN; CDR2 reads SYDVKM. The CDR3 loop reads CASSLSLARGGRADTQYF. The CDR3 DNA sequence: TGTGCCAGCAGTTTATCACTAGCGAGAGGAGGCCGCGCAGATACGCAGTATTTT.

DNA for the CDR3: TGCGCCAGCAGCTTGGCGGCAGGGCTAAATCAGCCCCAGCATTTT. Translating it yields CASSLAAGLNQPQHF. The J gene is TRBJ1-5, the V gene TRBV5-1, with D tentatively TRBD1 (5 bases). Germline CDR1 and CDR2: SGHRS and YFSETQ. The CDR3 loop spans 15 amino acids. V was cut by 0 bases and J by 4 bases, with 11 bases left in between.

The chain employs TRBV27 and TRBJ1-5, with D hard to call. Germline V lookup: CDR1 MNHEY, CDR2 SMNVEV (reference sequence). The germline V and J ends were trimmed by 4 bases and 1 base, with 5 bases remaining between them. This CDR3 is 13 amino acids long. The CDR3 DNA is TGTGCCAGCAGTTCCCGAAGCAATCAGCCCCAGCATTTT. Translating it yields CASSSRSNQPQHF.

This clone has only a few counts. The V call is TRBV19, the J call TRBJ2-7, with D maybe TRBD2 (6 bases). The CDR3 runs 14 residues. V was pared by 5 bases and J by 0 bases, with 11 bases between. Germline CDR1 reads LNHDA; CDR2 reads SQIVND (reference sequence). Here the CDR3 DNA reads TGTGCCAGTAGTCTCACAGCGGGCTCCTACGAGCAGTACTTC. Its translation is CASSLTAGSYEQYF.

The chain is built from TRBV7-2 and TRBJ1-2; unclear D gene. Trimming shortened V by 6 bases and J by 4 bases, and 12 bases separated the two germline ends. The CDR3 loop spans 13 amino acids. The germline V gene encodes CDR1 SGHTA and CDR2 FQGNSA. For the CDR3, the DNA is TGTGCCAGCAGTTACAACACGGGCTATGGCTACACCTTC. As protein: CASSYNTGYGYTF.

The rearrangement joins TRBV7-6 to TRBJ2-1; 11 positions match TRBD2. This CDR3 comprises 17 residues. With V trimmed by 0 bases and J by 4 bases, 5 bases remained unmatched. Germline V gene data show CDR1 as SGHVS and CDR2 as FNYEAQ. DNA for the CDR3: TGTGCCAGCAGCTTAGCTGACGTAGCGGGGGGGTACAATGAGCAGTTCTTC. Translation: CASSLADVAGGYNEQFF.

V and J are TRBV2 and TRBJ1-1; a weak D match, TRBD1 (5 bases). V lost 4 bases and J 1 base, leaving 10 bases between the germline ends. The CDR3 totals 14 residues. Germline-derived CDR1 and CDR2 are SNHLY and FYNNEI. In DNA form, the CDR3 reads TGTGCCAGCAGTGTCGGCAGGGCGAACACTGAAGCTTTCTTT. Its translation is CASSVGRANTEAFF.

The gene calls are TRBV6-1 and TRBJ1-5, with D unclear. Germline values: CDR1 MNHNS, CDR2 SASEGT. The CDR3 length is 15 residues. Trimming pared 6 bases from V and 2 bases from J, leaving 14 bases between. The CDR3 DNA sequence: TGTGCCAGCAGCCGGACCCCTGAGGGCAATCAGCCCCAGCATTTT. It translates to CASSRTPEGNQPQHF.

The chain links TRBV7-9 to TRBJ2-1, with TRBD1 matching 9 bases. Germline lookup yields CDR1 SEHNR and CDR2 FQNEAQ (reference sequence). V lost 7 bases to trimming and J lost 0 bases; unmatched junction nucleotides: 10. CDR3 length: 17 residues. The CDR3 sequence: CASTDRGQGSSYNEQFF. CDR3 DNA sequence: TGTGCCAGCACCGACCGGGGACAGGGTAGCTCCTACAATGAGCAGTTCTTC.

This clone was counted many times. The chain recombines TRBV28 with TRBJ2-3; no definite D call. Germline-derived CDR1 and CDR2 are MDHEN and SYDVKM. The CDR3 is made up of 14 amino acids. Trimming removed 3 bases at V and 1 base at J, with 8 bases between. CDR3 sequence reads: CASSFLSGTDTQYF. For the CDR3, the DNA is TGTGCCAGCAGTTTTCTGTCCGGCACAGATACGCAGTATTTT.

The chain uses TRBV9 and TRBJ1-5; perhaps TRBD1 as D (5 bases). Germline V gene lookup returns CDR1 SGDLS and CDR2 YYNGEE. CDR3 length equals 14 residues. The germline V and J ends were trimmed by 2 bases and 7 bases, with 13 bases remaining between them. Written as DNA, the CDR3 is TGTGCCAGCAGCGTCGGGGGGGAAACACAGCCCCAGCATTTT. Translating it yields CASSVGGETQPQHF.

The chain employs TRBV7-6 and TRBJ2-1; D not resolved. The CDR3 is 13 amino acids. Trimming removed 1 base from V and 12 bases from J, with 13 bases in between. CDR1 and CDR2 (germline): SGHVS, FNYEAQ. The CDR3 is CASSLVVNGLQFF. CDR3 coding DNA: TGTGCCAGCAGCTTAGTGGTTAACGGGCTGCAGTTCTTC.

CDR3 region: CASSSSGTADRGISGEQYF. CDR3 nucleotide sequence: TGTGCCAGCAGCTCCTCCGGGACAGCCGACCGGGGTATCAGTGGCGAGCAGTACTTC. The V and J genes are TRBV7-8 and TRBJ2-7; 7 bases agree with TRBD1. V trimming: 4 bases; J trimming: 6 bases; junction bases outside the gene matches: 24. The CDR3 has 19 residues. The V gene's germline CDR1 is SGHVS and CDR2 FQNEAQ. Looking up the rest from reference TRBV7-8 and TRBJ2-7 gives the full variable domain: GAGVSQSPRYKVAKRGQDVALRCDPISGHVSLFWYQQALGQGPEFLTYFQNEAQLDKSGLPSDRFFAERPEGSVSTLKIQRTQQEDSAVYLCASSSSGTADRGISGEQYFGPGTRLTVT.

The chain has TRBV27 and TRBJ2-7; TRBD2 aligns across 14 bases. This CDR3 has 18 residues. Germline V gene lookup returns CDR1 MNHEY and CDR2 SMNVEV (reference sequence). V dropped 5 bases and J dropped 0; count of bases not matched to a gene: 9. This CDR3 is CASSPGLAGVTSSYEQYF. CDR3 DNA: TGTGCCAGCAGTCCGGGACTAGCGGGGGTCACTAGCTCCTACGAGCAGTACTTC.

The V and J genes are TRBV11-2 and TRBJ2-7; D is unclear. Germline CDR1 SGHAT, CDR2 FQNNGV. Trimming pared 5 bases from V and 4 bases from J, leaving 15 bases between. The CDR3 consists of 14 residues. CDR3 nucleotides: TGTGCCAGCAGCCCGCCCAATAGCTGGTACGAGCAGTACTTC. Its translation is CASSPPNSWYEQYF. Full variable domain (missing parts from reference TRBV11-2 and TRBJ2-7): EAGVAQSPRYKIIEKRQSVAFWCNPISGHATLYWYQQILGQGPKLLIQFQNNGVVDDSQLPKDRFSAERLKGVDSTLKIQPAKLEDSAVYLCASSPPNSWYEQYFGPGTRLTVT.

This clone was recorded only once. In nucleotides, the CDR3 is TGCAGCGTTGAGGGGGACATTCAGTACTTC. This gives the protein CSVEGDIQYF. The chain joins TRBV29-1 to TRBJ2-4; possibly TRBD1 or TRBD2 for D (5 bases each). This CDR3 contains 10 residues. Trimming shortened V by 3 bases and J by 8 bases, and 5 bases separated the two germline ends. Per germline, CDR1 SQVTM and CDR2 ANQGSEA.

J is TRBJ1-1 and V is TRBV4-3; no reliable D call. The ends were cut back, 4 bases at V and 10 bases at J, with 10 bases in the middle. The CDR3 is made up of 11 amino acids. The germline V gene encodes CDR1 LGHNA and CDR2 YSLEER. The CDR3 DNA sequence: TGCGCCAGCAGCCGGGCCGGCGGAGCTTTCTTT. Translation gives CASSRAGGAFF.

V gene TRBV5-8 combines with J gene TRBJ1-4, with D possibly being TRBD1 (6 bases). With 1 base removed from V and 8 bases from J, the gap between germline ends came to 15 bases. The germline V gene encodes CDR1 SGHTS and CDR2 YDEGEE. The CDR3 has 15 amino acids. The CDR3 reads CASSLYGGAGEKLFF. CDR3 bases: TGTGCCAGCAGCTTGTATGGGGGGGCCGGCGAAAAACTGTTTTTT.